This T cell receptor beta chain originates from a study of shared clonotypes between healthy human individuals (dated by TCRdb to 2018 to 2020). About the investigation overall: The cohort included a few men and two women between 18 and 49 years of age. Between about 0.8 and 9 billion PBMCs per donor were obtained by leukapheresis. To increase sequencing depth and limit assay-specific biases, different laboratories used diverse techniques to prepare libraries and sequence TCR repertoires. The study deeply sequenced blood TCR repertoires of about 5 healthy adults to estimate repertoire size and the extent of clonotype sharing between individuals.

Using the deep immunoSEQ assay, multiplex PCR amplified TCR CDR3 regions from genomic DNA. Extracted genomic DNA from each cell subset was spread evenly across all wells of several immunoSEQ 96-well plates, with each plate serving as a replicate. For unsorted PBMC, 300 ng genomic DNA, equal to about 30,000 T cell genomes, was loaded into each replicate PCR. Unsorted PBMC genomic DNA was sequenced across ten immunoSEQ deep assay plates. The purified libraries were quantified using a Qubit 3.0 fluorometer, sized with a Bioanalyzer 2100, and then quantified again using the KAPA Library Quantification kit. Every immunoSEQ 96-well plate was sequenced on a dedicated single-read 150-cycle Illumina NextSeq 550 flow cell. Regarding the original processing steps: Because only junctional sequences without quality scores were contained in the immunoSEQ output, filtering matching that applied to full-length reads could not be performed. To assign V/J genes and CDR3, sequences were annotated using PyIR, a Python wrapper for IgBLAST v1.9, with IMGT germline references. Reads were filtered out if the reads had weak V/J assignments (E-value above 1e-6), no CDR3, stop codons, out-of-frame junctions, or ambiguous translated residues. V3J clonotypes were defined as sequences sharing an identical inferred V gene, J gene, and CDR3 amino acid sequence. Percentage overlap between repertoires was calculated by dividing the number of shared unique clonotypes by the size of the smaller repertoire. Repertoire richness was assessed with RTK rarefaction, the Chao1 estimator, and Recon v2.1 estimates of unobserved clonotypes. TCRdb holds this immuneACCESS table with in-frame rearrangements only. Some clones are missing; in checked studies, unresolved V genes explain under half, and the rest has no known cause. V, J and clone size are those of that table, while D and trimming were read from the DNA. The sample table shows more than 450,000 clones, and 60% to 85% are seen once. The ten largest account for roughly 13% of the sample.

What the research found in general, with its limitations: Sampling was restricted to blood, and TCR repertoires in tissue are likely to differ from TCR repertoires in blood. Because the study included a small number of donors, the genetic and exposure-history diversity represented was limited. Pairwise subsampling led to the expectation that sequencing depth would affect the degree of clonotype sharing among donors.

Donors were healthy HIV-negative adults with no recently reported acute infections or vaccinations. All donors were Caucasian adults living in Nashville, Tennessee, USA. For unsorted samples, roughly 81 million PBMCs were counted and genomic DNA was extracted with the QIAamp DNA Blood Mini kit. Blood was collected by leukapheresis, and PBMCs were isolated by Ficoll-Histopaque density gradient centrifugation and then cryopreserved in liquid nitrogen vapor phase. This clone was seen a single time. No cognate antigen has been identified for it. Base qualities are not recorded, but no much larger clone differs from it by a single base. Reading from cysteine to phenylalanine, the CDR3 counts 13 amino acids. The kept DNA is CDR3 alone, 39 bases in frame from the first base. The trim is 5 bases for V and 10 bases for J, with a gap of 15 bases between the germline ends. The germline V gene specifies SGHVS as CDR1 and FQNEAQ as CDR2.

Input material: PBMCs. The chain couples TRBV7-8 to TRBJ2-1, with an unclear D gene assignment. The origin of this receptor is a middle-aged woman in good health. Some clones in this sample may be carry-over from other donors' samples. The CDR3 region: CASSPFGIEEQFF. The DNA sequence is TGTGCCAGCAGCCCCTTTGGGATAGAGGAGCAGTTCTTC.